The present entry profiles one TCR beta chain with its context. Which antigen it targets is not known. TCR repertoire donors were about 11 juvenile idiopathic arthritis patients with active disease who had not reached inactive disease, 3 polyarticular and 8 oligoarticular. The TCR-sequenced patients had a median age of about 10 years (range about 2.2-22.9) and median disease duration of approximately seven years (range 0.2-19.1). Samples for TCR repertoire analysis were collected at two centres in Italy. Peripheral blood mononuclear cells were separated on a Histopaque-1077 density gradient and then cryopreserved in around 90% FCS with around 10% DMSO. The sample belongs to a study of synovial regulatory T cells in juvenile arthritis (dated by TCRdb to between 2015 and 2016). Regarding the research as a whole: Of the sequenced patients, over 5 received methotrexate, one received methotrexate plus infliximab, three were therapy-naive, and one had no treatment information. The study compared the TCRbeta CDR3 repertoires of blood iaTreg cells, other blood Treg cells and synovial fluid Treg cells taken from matched patient samples. Effector T cell subsets from the study cohort were also sequenced for comparisons, but the Treg dataset by itself includes only blood Treg cells and synovial fluid Treg cells. TCR repertoire comparisons included Treg and Teff subsets from about eleven JIA patients with active disease.

From the cysteine through the phenylalanine, the CDR3 covers 16 amino acids. No DNA sequence is on record. CDR1 is given as MNHNS and CDR2 as SASEGT, both from the germline V gene. The paper as a whole reports these results and caveats: TCR diversity was lower in blood iaTreg cells than in other blood Treg cells, which is consistent with antigen-driven expansion. Synovial Treg cells shared more CDR3 sequences with iaTreg cells than with other blood Treg cells; Chao-Jaccard similarity confirmed closer relation. iaTreg TCR repertoires were found to be largely private across patients and to partially overlap with synovial Teff and blood CPL repertoires.

Library preparation employed the immunoSEQ multiplex PCR assay. TCRbeta CDR3 sequencing was carried out by Adaptive Biotechnologies. The authors processed their data as follows. Repertoire similarity was assessed with the Chao-modified Jaccard index and with the median clonotype overlap from 200 random subsamples of equal sample size. The similarity analyses were based on either productive nucleotide sequences or amino acid sequences translated in silico. Hierarchical clustering with single linkage and t-SNE based on Chao-modified Jaccard distances were applied for the comparison of repertoires. Repertoire diversity was measured with the Renyi index after sample size normalisation across a range of alpha values. Drawn from immuneACCESS, this table holds only the in-frame rearrangements with V and J called that TCRdb kept. Clones are partly lost; checked studies trace under half to an unresolved V gene and leave the rest unexplained. The DNA gave D and trimming, while V, J and clone size come from that table. This sample's table carries about 10,000 clones. In total, the top ten clones hold 0.7% to 0.8% of the sample.

Sequenced material: Treg cells from blood. This sample's cell subset or site label indicates: remaining (HLA-DR-negative) circulating blood Treg cells. The V and J segments used are TRBV6-1 and TRBJ1-1. The clonotype was recovered from a donor aged 2-30 years with juvenile idiopathic arthritis. The CDR3 protein sequence reads: CASSGPGTALNTEAFF.